This TCR beta chain was sequenced during a study of cytomegalovirus exposure and HLA in healthy donors. The overall study: A previous analysis identified 95 million to 140 million unique TCR beta sequences derived from 180 million or so T cells. HLA-typed donors were the source of approximately 88 million unique TCRs held in an early data release. Regarding the study as a whole: Later work associated roughly 17,000 TCR beta sequences with HLA alleles at 0.05 false discovery rate.

PCR used 60 Vbeta primers and 13 Jbeta primers. Sequencing was performed with immunoSEQ multiplex PCR; in TCRdb, only in-frame clones are kept and a portion is missing. The data hold about 130,000 clones, with about 15% observed a single time. Trimming cost V 3 bases and J 3 bases; bases outside gene matches: 9. CDR3 length: 16 residues. Germline lookup yields CDR1 MRHNA and CDR2 SNTAGT. For this clone: Its antigen remains unknown.

The sequence was obtained from a female donor in good health and CMV-seropositive. The chain uses TRBV6-4 and TRBJ2-7; 9 bases match TRBD2. The sequencing sample was made of PBMCs. The CDR3 loop reads CASSESGGGAFYEQYF. The CDR3 nucleotides read TGTGCCAGCAGTGAATCGGGCGGGGGGGCGTTCTACGAGCAGTACTTC.